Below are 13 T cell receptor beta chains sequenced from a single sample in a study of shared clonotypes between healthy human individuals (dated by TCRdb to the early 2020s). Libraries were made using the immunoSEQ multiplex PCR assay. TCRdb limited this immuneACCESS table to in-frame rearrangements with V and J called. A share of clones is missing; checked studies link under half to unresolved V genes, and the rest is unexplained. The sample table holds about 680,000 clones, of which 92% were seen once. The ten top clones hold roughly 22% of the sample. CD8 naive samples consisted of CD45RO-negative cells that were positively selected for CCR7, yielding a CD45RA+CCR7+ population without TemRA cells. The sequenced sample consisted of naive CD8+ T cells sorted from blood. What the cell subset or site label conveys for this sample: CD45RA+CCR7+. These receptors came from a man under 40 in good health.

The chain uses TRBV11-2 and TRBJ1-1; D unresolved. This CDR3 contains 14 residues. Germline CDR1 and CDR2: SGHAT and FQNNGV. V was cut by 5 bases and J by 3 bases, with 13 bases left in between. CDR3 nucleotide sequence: TGTGCCAGCAGCCCGTTTGCCACGCACACTGAAGCTTTCTTT. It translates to CASSPFATHTEAFF.

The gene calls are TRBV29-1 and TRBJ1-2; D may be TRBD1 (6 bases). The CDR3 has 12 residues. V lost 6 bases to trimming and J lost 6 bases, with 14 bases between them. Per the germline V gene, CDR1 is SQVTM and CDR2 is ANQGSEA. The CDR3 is CSVDWGADGYTF. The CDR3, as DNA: TGCAGCGTCGATTGGGGGGCTGATGGCTACACCTTC.

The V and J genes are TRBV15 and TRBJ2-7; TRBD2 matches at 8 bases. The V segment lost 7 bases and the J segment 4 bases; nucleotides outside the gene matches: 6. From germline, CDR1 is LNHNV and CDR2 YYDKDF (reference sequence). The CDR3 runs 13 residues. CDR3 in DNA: TGTGCCACCATGTCAGCGGGAGATTACGAGCAGTACTTC. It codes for CATMSAGDYEQYF.

The CDR3 DNA reads as TGTGCCAGCAGCGTAGGGACCGCTACTGAAGCTTTCTTT. As protein: CASSVGTATEAFF. The V call is TRBV9, the J call TRBJ1-1; D gene ambiguous. Trimming took 0 bases from V and 5 from J, leaving 8 bases between them. The CDR3 runs 13 residues. CDR1 is SGDLS, CDR2 YYNGEE, per germline.

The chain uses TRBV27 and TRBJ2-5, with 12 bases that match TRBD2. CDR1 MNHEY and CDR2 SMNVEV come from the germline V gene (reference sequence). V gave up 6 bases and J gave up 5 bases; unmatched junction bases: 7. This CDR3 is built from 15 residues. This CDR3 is CASSLTSGSFETQYF. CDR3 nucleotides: TGTGCCAGCAGCCTGACTAGCGGGAGTTTTGAGACCCAGTACTTC.

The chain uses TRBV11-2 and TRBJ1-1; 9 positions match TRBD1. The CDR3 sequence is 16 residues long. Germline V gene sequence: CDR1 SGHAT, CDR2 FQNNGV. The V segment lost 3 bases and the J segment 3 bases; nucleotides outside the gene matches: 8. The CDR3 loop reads CASSLGTGMEYTEAFF. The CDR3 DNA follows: TGTGCCAGCAGCTTGGGGACAGGGATGGAGTACACTGAAGCTTTCTTT.

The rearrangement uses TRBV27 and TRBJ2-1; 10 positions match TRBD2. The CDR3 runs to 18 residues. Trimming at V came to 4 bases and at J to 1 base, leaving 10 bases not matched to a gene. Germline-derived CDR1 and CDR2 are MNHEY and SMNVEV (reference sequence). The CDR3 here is CASSSSVIAGGSYNEQFF. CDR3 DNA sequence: TGTGCCAGCAGTTCCTCCGTGATAGCGGGAGGTTCCTACAATGAGCAGTTCTTC.

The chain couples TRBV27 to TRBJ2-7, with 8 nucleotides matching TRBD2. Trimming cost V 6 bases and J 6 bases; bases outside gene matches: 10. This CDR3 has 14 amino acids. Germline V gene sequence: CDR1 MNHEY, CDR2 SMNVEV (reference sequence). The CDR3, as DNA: TGTGCCAGCAGGCTAGAGCGGGAGTGGACCGAGCAGTACTTC. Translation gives CASRLEREWTEQYF.

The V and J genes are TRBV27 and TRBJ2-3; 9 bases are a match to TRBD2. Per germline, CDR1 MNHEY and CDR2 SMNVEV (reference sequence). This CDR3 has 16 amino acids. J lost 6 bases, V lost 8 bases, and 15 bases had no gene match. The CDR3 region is CASRETSGLAMDTQYF. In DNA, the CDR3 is TGTGCCAGCCGAGAGACTAGCGGACTAGCGATGGATACGCAGTATTTT.

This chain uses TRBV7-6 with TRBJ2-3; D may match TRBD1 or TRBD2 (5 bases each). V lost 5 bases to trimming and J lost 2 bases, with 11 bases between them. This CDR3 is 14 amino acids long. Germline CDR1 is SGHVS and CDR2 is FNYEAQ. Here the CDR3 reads CASSALGATDTQYF. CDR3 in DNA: TGTGCCAGCAGCGCACTAGGGGCCACAGATACGCAGTATTTT.

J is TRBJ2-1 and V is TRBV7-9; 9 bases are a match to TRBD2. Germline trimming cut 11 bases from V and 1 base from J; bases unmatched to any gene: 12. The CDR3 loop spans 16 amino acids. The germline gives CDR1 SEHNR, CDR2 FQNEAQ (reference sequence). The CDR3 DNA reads TGTGCCTCAAGTGGCCTAGCGGGAAGGTCCTACAATGAGCAGTTCTTC. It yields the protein CASSGLAGRSYNEQFF.

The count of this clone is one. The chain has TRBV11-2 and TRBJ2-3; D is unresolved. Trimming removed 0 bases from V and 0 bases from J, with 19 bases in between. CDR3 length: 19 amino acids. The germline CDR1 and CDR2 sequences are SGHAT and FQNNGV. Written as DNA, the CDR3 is TGTGCCAGCAGCTTAGATCATTGGAGAAGTGTTACTAGCACAGATACGCAGTATTTT. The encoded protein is CASSLDHWRSVTSTDTQYF.

The CDR3 sequence: CASSLPSSGETLYNEQFF. CDR3 nucleotides: TGTGCCAGCAGCCTACCCTCTAGCGGGGAGACCTTATACAATGAGCAGTTCTTC. This chain links TRBV7-9 with TRBJ2-1; 9 bases are shared with TRBD2. The CDR3 is 18 amino acids. CDR1 is SEHNR, CDR2 FQNEAQ, per germline (reference sequence). The V and J ends lost 5 bases and 4 bases, in that order; junction bases with no gene match: 15.